This is a list of T cell receptor beta chains from one sample in a study of T cell responses to AZD1222 COVID-19 vaccine. Sequencing used immunoSEQ multiplex PCR; TCRdb keeps in-frame clones, though not all of them. The profile shows approximately 150,000 clones, 85% to 90% of them singletons. Sequences were derived from peripheral blood, sampled on day 0 of AZD1222 vaccination. Receptors originate from an adult in good health. The CDR3 runs from the conserved cysteine through the conserved F or W. D genes are given only for firm matches. Rows give clone size only sometimes, using once, few, many, or a class for an expanded clone.

V	size	D	J	DNA	CDR3
TRBV14	NA	NA	TRBJ1-3	TGTGCCAGCAGCGCGTGGACTCCTGGAAACACCATATATTTT	CASSAWTPGNTIYF
TRBV5-8	NA	NA	TRBJ2-2	TGTGCCAGCAGTTTCCCGGGACTTCCCGGGGAGCTGTTTTTT	CASSFPGLPGELFF
TRBV6-5	NA	TRBD1	TRBJ2-2	TGTGCCAGCAGCACCGGGACAGTGAACACCGGGGAGCTGTTTTTT	CASSTGTVNTGELFF
TRBV4-1	NA	NA	TRBJ1-1	TGCGCCAGCAGCCAAGGAGGGAGGCCTGAAGCTTTCTTT	CASSQGGRPEAFF
TRBV7-7	NA	NA	TRBJ2-2	TGTGCCAGCAAAGTAGGGGGTCCGAACACCGGGGAGCTGTTTTTT	CASKVGGPNTGELFF
TRBV6-5	once	TRBD1	TRBJ2-3	TGTGCCAGCAGTTGGACAGGGACAGATACGCAGTATTTT	CASSWTGTDTQYF
TRBV19	NA	NA	TRBJ1-2	TGTGCCAGTAGTATAGGAGGTAGCGGCTACACCTTC	CASSIGGSGYTF
TRBV11-3	NA	NA	TRBJ2-2	TGTGCCAGCAGTCGATGGCAGGGTTGGAACACCGGGGAGCTGTTTTTT	CASSRWQGWNTGELFF
TRBV11-2	NA	TRBD2	TRBJ2-1	TGTGCCAGCAGAAAGGGGCTAGCGGGGGACAGCTCCTACAATGAGCAGTTCTTC	CASRKGLAGDSSYNEQFF
TRBV6-1	NA	TRBD1	TRBJ1-5	TGTGCCAGCAGTGGAGACCTCGACAGGGGAAACAATCAGCCCCAGCATTTT	CASSGDLDRGNNQPQHF
TRBV19	NA	NA	TRBJ2-1	TGTGCCAGTAGTAGGGCCTGGGGTGAGCAGTTCTTC	CASSRAWGEQFF
TRBV23-1	NA	NA	TRBJ2-7	TGCGCCAGCAGCAACCGGGACAATGGTTCGTGGGGGATCTACGAGCAGTACTTC	CASSNRDNGSWGIYEQYF
TRBV28	NA	TRBD1	TRBJ2-1	TGTGCCAGCGGCAAACCCGGGACAGGGAACAATGAGCAGTTCTTC	CASGKPGTGNNEQFF
TRBV7-3	NA	NA	TRBJ2-3	TGTGCCAGCAGCCCCCAATCGGGAACAGATACGCAGTATTTT	CASSPQSGTDTQYF
TRBV19	once	NA	TRBJ1-3	TGTGCCAGTAGACAGACCTCTGGAAACACCATATATTTT	CASRQTSGNTIYF
TRBV2	NA	NA	TRBJ1-2	TGTGCCAGCGAGGGGGGAGGGATTGGCTACACCTTC	CASEGGGIGYTF
TRBV11-3	once	TRBD1	TRBJ2-1	TGTGCCAGCAGCCCCGGGGACAGGCGGAGCTCCTACAATGAGCAGTTCTTC	CASSPGDRRSSYNEQFF
TRBV7-3	NA	TRBD2	TRBJ2-7	TGTGCCAGCAGCCCGACTAGCGGGGGATACGAGCAGTACTTC	CASSPTSGGYEQYF
TRBV14	NA	TRBD1	TRBJ1-6	TGTGCCAGCAGCCGAACCGGGACAGGTTTAAATTCACCCCTCCACTTT	CASSRTGTGLNSPLHF
TRBV10-3	NA	NA	TRBJ1-1	TGTGCCATCAGTGAGTCGGGGCAGAACACTGAAGCTTTCTTT	CAISESGQNTEAFF
TRBV7-6	NA	TRBD1	TRBJ1-1	TGTGCCAGCAGCCCCCTCAGGGGGAACAACAACACTGAAGCTTTCTTT	CASSPLRGNNNTEAFF
TRBV9	few	TRBD1	TRBJ2-3	TGTGCCAGCAGCGGGGGACAGGGGGTTAGCACAGATACGCAGTATTTT	CASSGGQGVSTDTQYF
TRBV2	NA	NA	TRBJ2-5	TGTGCCAGCAGTAGGGAAGAGACCCAGTACTTC	CASSREETQYF
TRBV19	NA	NA	TRBJ2-1	TGTGCCAGTAGTAGGACGCTATACAATGAGCAGTTCTTC	CASSRTLYNEQFF
TRBV10-3	once	TRBD2	TRBJ2-3	TGTGCCATCAGTGAAAGGATAGCGGGAGCGGCAGATACGCAGTATTTT	CAISERIAGAADTQYF
TRBV3-1/TRBV3-2	NA	NA	TRBJ2-1	TGTGCCACCTCACACCTCTCGAGCTCCTACAATGAGCAGTTCTTC	CATSHLSSSYNEQFF
TRBV30	NA	NA	TRBJ1-6	TGTGCCTGGAGTGTACGGAGTATTAGGCTTTCACCCCTCCACTTT	CAWSVRSIRLSPLHF
TRBV28	NA	NA	TRBJ2-7	TGTGCCAGCAACGTGGGAAGCTCCTACGAGCAGTACTTC	CASNVGSSYEQYF
TRBV6-1	NA	NA	TRBJ2-7	TGTGCCAGCAGTGAAGAAGGCAGGAGCTCCTACGAGCAGTACTTC	CASSEEGRSSYEQYF